This passage covers 14 T cell receptor beta chains from one sample sequenced in a study of shared clonotypes between healthy human individuals. TCRdb's table, derived via immunoSEQ multiplex PCR, lists solely in-frame clones and lacks some. The sample lists roughly 380,000 clones; around 96% were seen once. Sequencing was performed on memory CD8+ T cells sorted from blood. Subset of the sample: CD45RO+ cells pooled with CCR7-negative TemRA cells. The receptors come from a young man in good health.

The CDR3 coding sequence is TGTGCCAGCAGCTTAGCTCACGGGTTACGCACAGATACGCAGTATTTT. Its protein is CASSLAHGLRTDTQYF. J is TRBJ2-3 and V is TRBV7-8; D gene uncertain. The CDR3 totals 16 residues. CDR1 and CDR2 from the germline V gene are SGHVS and FQNEAQ. Trimming stripped 0 bases from V and 1 base from J, with 11 bases between.

This clone is a singleton in its sample. The chain combines TRBV7-9 with TRBJ2-7; D unresolved. Germline assignment: CDR1 SEHNR and CDR2 FQNEAQ (reference sequence). This CDR3 has 13 amino acids. V gave up 4 bases and J gave up 2 bases, with 9 bases separating them. The CDR3 DNA reads as TGTGCCAGCAGCTCGGGCATAACCTACGAGCAGTACTTC. Translation gives CASSSGITYEQYF.

The chain combines TRBV4-1 with TRBJ1-3; no firm D call. Trimming cost V 4 bases and J 0 bases, with 13 bases left between them. CDR3 length: 16 residues. Germline-derived CDR1 and CDR2 are MGHRA and YSYEKL. The CDR3 protein is CASSPLKRASGNTIYF. In DNA, the CDR3 is TGCGCCAGCAGCCCCTTAAAGCGGGCCTCTGGAAACACCATATATTTT.

The chain combines TRBV29-1 with TRBJ2-7, with D uncertain. Trimming stripped 4 bases from V and 3 bases from J, with 13 bases between. The CDR3 covers 13 residues. CDR1 is SQVTM, CDR2 ANQGSEA, per germline. The CDR3 is CSVGRALFYEQYF. The CDR3 DNA reads TGCAGCGTTGGAAGGGCCTTATTCTACGAGCAGTACTTC.

The chain carries TRBV4-2 and TRBJ2-5, with 9 bases matching TRBD2. Germline V gene data show CDR1 as LGHNA and CDR2 as YNFKEQ. The CDR3 length is 16 residues. V was pared by 3 bases and J by 5 bases, with 10 bases of the junction left unmatched. The CDR3 sequence is CASSQEPGLAQETQYF. The CDR3 DNA sequence: TGTGCCAGCAGCCAGGAGCCGGGACTAGCACAGGAGACCCAGTACTTC.

This chain connects TRBV30 to TRBJ2-5; D is undetermined. This CDR3 contains 12 residues. CDR1 and CDR2 from the germline V gene are GTSNPN and SVGIG (reference sequence). Trimming shortened V by 3 bases and J by 2 bases, and 7 bases separated the two germline ends. Written as DNA, the CDR3 is TGTGCCTGGAGAGCTAGTCAAGAGACCCAGTACTTC. Protein: CAWRASQETQYF.

This chain joins TRBV7-2 and TRBJ2-2; TRBD2 matches at 9 bases. This CDR3 region has 15 residues. Germline values: CDR1 SGHTA, CDR2 FQGNSA. V was clipped by 5 bases and J by 4 bases; unmatched bases: 5. The CDR3 nucleotides read TGTGCCAGCAGCCCGACAGCGGGAGGCACCGGGGAGCTGTTTTTT. This encodes CASSPTAGGTGELFF.

V usage is TRBV10-2 and J usage is TRBJ2-4; D is possibly TRBD2 (5 bases). The CDR3 extends over 18 amino acids. In germline, CDR1 is WSHSY, CDR2 SAAADI. V was clipped by 0 bases and J by 0 bases, with 15 bases between them. The CDR3 spells CASSESGPGSLAKNIQYF. Here the CDR3 DNA reads TGCGCCAGCAGTGAGTCGGGCCCGGGGAGTCTAGCCAAAAACATTCAGTACTTC.

The chain carries TRBV11-1 and TRBJ2-2; no clear D. The CDR3 loop spans 13 amino acids. CDR1 is SGHAT and CDR2 is FQDESV in the germline V gene (reference sequence). The V and J ends lost 1 base and 4 bases respectively, with 4 bases between them. The CDR3 DNA sequence: TGTGCCAGCAGCTTAGGACTCACCGGGGAGCTGTTTTTT. It specifies CASSLGLTGELFF.

The chain links TRBV2 to TRBJ1-2; D is perhaps TRBD1 (5 bases). Trimming removed 8 bases from V and 8 bases from J, with 18 bases in between. The CDR3 length is 13 residues. Germline assignment: CDR1 SNHLY and CDR2 FYNNEI. Here the CDR3 reads CASLTAPGGGYTF. CDR3 bases: TGTGCCAGCTTAACGGCCCCTGGGGGAGGCTACACCTTC.

The chain employs TRBV14 and TRBJ2-1, with 13 bases fitting TRBD2. The CDR3 totals 17 residues. Germline loops: CDR1 SGHDN, CDR2 FVKESK. V lost 4 bases and J lost 11; bases outside the gene matches: 14. CDR3 amino acids: CASSRDRLAGGQPQQFF. CDR3 DNA: TGTGCCAGCAGCCGGGACCGACTAGCGGGAGGCCAGCCCCAGCAGTTCTTC. Full variable domain (outside the CDR3, taken from reference TRBV14 and TRBJ2-1): EAGVTQFPSHSVIEKGQTVTLRCDPISGHDNLYWYRRVMGKEIKFLLHFVKESKQDESGMPNNRFLAERTGGTYSTLKVQPAELEDSGVYFCASSRDRLAGGQPQQFFGPGTRLTVL.

Written as DNA, the CDR3 is TGTGCCAGCAAGGGAACGAGTGGAAAACTGTTTTTT. This codes for CASKGTSGKLFF. This chain joins TRBV28 and TRBJ1-4; D is undetermined. Looked up from germline, CDR1 is MDHEN and CDR2 is SYDVKM. This CDR3 is built from 12 residues. The ends were cut back, 7 bases at V and 10 bases at J, with 13 bases in the middle.

The chain couples TRBV5-1 to TRBJ1-1; tentative D call: TRBD1 (5 bases). The germline V and J ends were trimmed by 1 base and 8 bases, with 9 bases remaining between them. This CDR3 is 12 amino acids long. CDR1 is SGHRS and CDR2 is YFSETQ in the germline V gene. CDR3 DNA: TGCGCCAGCAGCTTGTACGGGGGAGAAGCTTTCTTT. Protein sequence: CASSLYGGEAFF.

The chain carries TRBV29-1 and TRBJ2-7; D is ambiguous. CDR1 and CDR2 from the germline V gene are SQVTM and ANQGSEA. V lost 3 bases to trimming and J lost 7 bases, with 16 bases between them. The CDR3 is 13 amino acids. CDR3 region: CSVEVPASGEQYF. CDR3 nucleotides: TGCAGCGTTGAGGTGCCGGCTTCGGGTGAGCAGTACTTC.